This T cell receptor (beta chain) was captured in a study of human T cells and chemical hapten exposure (dated by TCRdb to 2020 to 2022). Looking at the study overall: For sensitization, 2% DPC in acetone was applied to a roughly 2 cm by roughly 2 cm area of upper inner arm skin. Throughout the roughly 25-week study period, patients were also given weekly therapeutic DPC doses on the scalp. Patch testing was done on the upper back using Finn chambers containing 0.01% DPC, and results were scored after 6 days according to International Contact Dermatitis Research Group standards. The mostly female patient cohort included alopecia areata with under or over 50% scalp involvement, alopecia totalis and alopecia universalis. Libraries were pooled for sequencing, and variation in per-sample TCR yields was attributed mainly to small differences in library volumes within the pool. The study tracked peripheral blood TCR repertoire changes in vivo during primary and secondary sensitization to the hapten diphenylcyclopropenone (DPC) in alopecia patients. Patient blood was sampled pre-sensitization (week 0) and at 2, 6 and about 24 weeks after DPC sensitization. For TCR sequencing, blood came from about 28 alopecia patients at anywhere from one to four time points (pre-sensitization, 2, 6 and 24 weeks). Study-wide findings and limitations: Alopecia, a presumed autoimmune disease, was present in all patients, so the immune response of the patients might differ from that of healthy individuals. Significantly more large CDR3 similarity clusters were formed by expanded TCRs than by pre-sensitization or healthy control sets, consistent with antigen-driven responses. A positive correlation was found between the number of PT1 expanded TCRs and patch test score, with significance reached at thresholds 8, 16 and 32 but not 4. DPC sensitization did not change the number of TCRs with a frequency above 1 in 1000, and there was no evidence of changes in global repertoire structure. After repeated subsampling, changes were observed in the strength of the expansion versus patch-test correlation and in the threshold at which the correlation became significant.

The sample's time point label is to be understood as: patch test 1, 2 weeks after DPC sensitization. In the paper's terms, the treatment or condition label means: therapeutic diphenylcyclopropenone sensitization with weekly scalp DPC. At each patch-test visit, blood was drawn before the patch test was applied. Patients were considered eligible if aged 18 to 70, diagnosed with alopecia and deemed suitable for DPC therapy, and patients were excluded if pregnant. Total RNA was isolated from unfractionated whole blood collected in Tempus Blood RNA tubes. Library prep was done by RACE. Sequencing used a NextSeq 500. During library preparation, unique molecular identifiers were attached to individual cDNA molecules so that TCRs could be counted quantitatively and reproducibly. From each blood RNA sample, both TCR alpha and TCR beta chains were sequenced. The authors' pipeline ran thus. A median of approximately 100,000 TCRs per sample was observed, with a range of about 23,224 to 750,000. V, J and CDR3 annotation of the TCR reads was performed with the Decombinator software suite. For the PS versus PT1 abundance plots, all samples were subsampled to the same number of TCRs (28,000). TCRs were defined as expanded if absent before sensitization and observed at least eight times at the 2-week time point. Using fastp at Q25 and MiXCR, TCRdb reprocessed the public reads and kept productive beta chains. A single entry per CDR3 protein holds the most common genes and DNA from its merged rows. None of the V and J calls come from the authors' own analysis; TCRdb made them. In this sample the table shows some 83,000 distinct CDR3 sequences, approximately 12% of which occur a single time. Approximately 4.4% of the sample comes from the top ten.

The table lists this clonotype with a few counts. The target of this receptor is not known. It has no much larger one-base neighbor in the sample; base qualities were not kept. CDR1 SGHTA and CDR2 FQGNSA were looked up in the germline V gene. Compared with germline, V lacks 4 bases and J lacks 6 bases; bases without a gene match: 19. Reading from cysteine to phenylalanine, the CDR3 counts 18 amino acids. The read is trimmed to its CDR3 DNA, 54 bases read in frame from base 1. The rearrangement joined TRBV7-2 to TRBJ2-7; 9 bases in the junction line up with TRBD1. This specimen consisted of whole blood, obtained in connection with sensitization to the hapten diphenylcyclopropenone (DPC). This receptor was obtained from a woman aged 50 to 65 with alopecia areata. Some clones in this sample may be carry-over from other donors' samples. The CDR3 amino acid sequence is: CASSSITRGTGIAGEQYF. The nucleotide sequence is given as TGTGCCAGCAGCTCGATTACGAGGGGGACAGGGATCGCTGGCGAGCAGTACTTC.